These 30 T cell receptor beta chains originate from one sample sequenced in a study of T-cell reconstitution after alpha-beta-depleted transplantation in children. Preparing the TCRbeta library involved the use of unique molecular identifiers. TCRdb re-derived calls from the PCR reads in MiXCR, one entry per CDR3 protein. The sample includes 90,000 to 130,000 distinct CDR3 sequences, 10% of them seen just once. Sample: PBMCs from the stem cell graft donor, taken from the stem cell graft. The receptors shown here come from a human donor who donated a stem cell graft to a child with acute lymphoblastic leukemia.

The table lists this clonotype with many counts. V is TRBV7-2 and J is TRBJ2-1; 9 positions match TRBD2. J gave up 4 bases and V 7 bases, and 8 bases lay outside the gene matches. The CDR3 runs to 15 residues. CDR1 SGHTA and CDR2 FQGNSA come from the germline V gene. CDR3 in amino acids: CASNPRLAAYNEQFF. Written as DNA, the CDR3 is TGTGCCAGCAACCCACGACTAGCGGCATACAATGAGCAGTTCTTC.

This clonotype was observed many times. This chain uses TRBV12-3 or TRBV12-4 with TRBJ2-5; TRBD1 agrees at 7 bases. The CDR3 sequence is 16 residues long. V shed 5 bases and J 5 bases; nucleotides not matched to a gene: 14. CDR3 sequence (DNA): TGTGCCAGCAGTAAATCTGGGACAGTCCAAGGGGAGACCCAGTACTTC. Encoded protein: CASSKSGTVQGETQYF.

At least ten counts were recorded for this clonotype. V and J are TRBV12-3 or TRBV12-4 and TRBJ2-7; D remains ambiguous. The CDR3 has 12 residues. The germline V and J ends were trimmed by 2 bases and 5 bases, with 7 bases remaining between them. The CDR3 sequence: CASSLFSHEQYF. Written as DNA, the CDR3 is TGTGCCAGCAGTTTATTCAGCCACGAGCAGTACTTC.

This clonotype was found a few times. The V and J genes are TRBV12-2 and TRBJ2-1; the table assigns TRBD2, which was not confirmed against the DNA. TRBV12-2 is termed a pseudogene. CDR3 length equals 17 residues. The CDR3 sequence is CASRLAPRGGSYNEQFF. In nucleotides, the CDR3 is TGTGCAAGTCGCTTAGCGCCGCGCGGGGGGTCCTACAATGAGCAGTTCTTC.

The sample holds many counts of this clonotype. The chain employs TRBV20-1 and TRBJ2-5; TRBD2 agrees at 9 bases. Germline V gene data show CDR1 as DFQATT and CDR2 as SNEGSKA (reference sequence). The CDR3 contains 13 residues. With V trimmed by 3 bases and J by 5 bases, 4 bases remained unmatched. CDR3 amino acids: CSARRGGAETQYF. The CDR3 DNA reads TGCAGTGCTAGGCGCGGGGGGGCCGAGACCCAGTACTTC.

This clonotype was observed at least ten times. The CDR3, as DNA: TGTGCCAGCAGACGGACAGGGCGGGATGAGCAGTTCTTC. It encodes CASRRTGRDEQFF. The chain links TRBV12-3 or TRBV12-4 to TRBJ2-1; 8 positions agree with TRBD1. Trimming at V came to 6 bases and at J to 8 bases, leaving 6 bases not matched to a gene. The CDR3 extends over 13 amino acids.

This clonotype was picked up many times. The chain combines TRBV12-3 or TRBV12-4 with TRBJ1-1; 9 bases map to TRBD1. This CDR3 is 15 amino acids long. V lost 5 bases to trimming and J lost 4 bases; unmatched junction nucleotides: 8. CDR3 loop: CASSRHRGLGTEAFF. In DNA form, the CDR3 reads TGTGCCAGCAGTCGACACAGGGGGCTCGGCACTGAAGCTTTCTTT.

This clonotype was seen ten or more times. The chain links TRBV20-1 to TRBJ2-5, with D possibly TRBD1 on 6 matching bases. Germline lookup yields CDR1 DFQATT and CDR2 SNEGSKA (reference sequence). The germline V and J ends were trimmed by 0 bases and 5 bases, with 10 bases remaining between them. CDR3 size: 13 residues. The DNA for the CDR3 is TGCAGTGCTAGAGATGGGGGCCCGGAGACCCAGTACTTC. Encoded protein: CSARDGGPETQYF.

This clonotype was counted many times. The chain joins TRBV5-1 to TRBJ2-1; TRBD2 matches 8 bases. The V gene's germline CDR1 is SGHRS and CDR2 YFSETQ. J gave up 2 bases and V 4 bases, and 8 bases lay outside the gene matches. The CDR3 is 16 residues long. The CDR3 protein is CASSRTSSVAYNEQFF. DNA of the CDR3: TGCGCCAGCAGCCGGACTAGCTCCGTTGCCTACAATGAGCAGTTCTTC.

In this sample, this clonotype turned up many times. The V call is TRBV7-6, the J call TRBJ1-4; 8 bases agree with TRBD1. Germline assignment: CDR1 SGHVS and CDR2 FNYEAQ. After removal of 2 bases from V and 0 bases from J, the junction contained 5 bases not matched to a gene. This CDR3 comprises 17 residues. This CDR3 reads CASSLYGTGATNEKLFF. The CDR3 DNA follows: TGTGCCAGCAGCTTATACGGGACAGGTGCAACTAATGAAAAACTGTTTTTT. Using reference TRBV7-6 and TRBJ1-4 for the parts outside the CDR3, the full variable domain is GAGVSQSPRYKVTKRGQDVALRCDPISGHVSLYWYRQALGQGPEFLTYFNYEAQQDKSGLPNDRFSAERPEGSISTLTIQRTEQRDSAMYRCASSLYGTGATNEKLFFGSGTQLSVL.

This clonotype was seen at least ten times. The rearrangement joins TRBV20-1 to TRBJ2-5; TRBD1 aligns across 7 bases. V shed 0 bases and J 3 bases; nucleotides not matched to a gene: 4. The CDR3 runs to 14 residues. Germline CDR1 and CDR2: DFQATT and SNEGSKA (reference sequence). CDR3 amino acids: CSARDSGGKETQYF. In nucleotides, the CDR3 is TGCAGTGCTAGAGATTCAGGGGGAAAAGAGACCCAGTACTTC.

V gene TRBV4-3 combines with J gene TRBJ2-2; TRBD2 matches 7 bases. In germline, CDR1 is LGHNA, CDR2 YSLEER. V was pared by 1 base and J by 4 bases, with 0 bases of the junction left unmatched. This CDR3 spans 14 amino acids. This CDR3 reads CASSQGGGTGELFF. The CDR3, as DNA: TGCGCCAGCAGCCAAGGCGGGGGCACCGGGGAGCTGTTTTTT.

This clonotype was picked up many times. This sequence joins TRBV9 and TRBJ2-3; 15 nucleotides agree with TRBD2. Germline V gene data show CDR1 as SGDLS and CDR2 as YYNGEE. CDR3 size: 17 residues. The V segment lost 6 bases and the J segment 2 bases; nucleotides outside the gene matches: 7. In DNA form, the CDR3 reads TGTGCCAGCACCACGGGACTAGCGGGGGGCCTCACAGATACGCAGTATTTT. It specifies CASTTGLAGGLTDTQYF. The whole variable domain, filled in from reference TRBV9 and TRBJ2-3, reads DSGVTQTPKHLITATGQRVTLRCSPRSGDLSVYWYQQSLDQGLQFLIQYYNGEERAKGNILERFSAQQFPDLHSELNLSSLELGDSALYFCASTTGLAGGLTDTQYFGPGTRLTVL.

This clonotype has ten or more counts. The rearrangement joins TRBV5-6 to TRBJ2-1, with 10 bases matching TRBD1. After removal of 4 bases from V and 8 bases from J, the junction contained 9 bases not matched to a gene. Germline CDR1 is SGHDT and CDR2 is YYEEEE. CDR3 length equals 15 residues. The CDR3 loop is CASSPGTGAWDEQFF. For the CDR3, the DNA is TGTGCCAGCAGCCCCGGGACAGGGGCTTGGGATGAGCAGTTCTTC.

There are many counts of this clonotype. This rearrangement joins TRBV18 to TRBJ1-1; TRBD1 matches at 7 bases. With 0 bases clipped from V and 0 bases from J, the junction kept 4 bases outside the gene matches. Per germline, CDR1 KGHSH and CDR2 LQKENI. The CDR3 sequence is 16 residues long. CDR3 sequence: CASSPPGQPMNTEAFF. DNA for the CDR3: TGTGCCAGCTCACCACCGGGACAGCCCATGAACACTGAAGCTTTCTTT.

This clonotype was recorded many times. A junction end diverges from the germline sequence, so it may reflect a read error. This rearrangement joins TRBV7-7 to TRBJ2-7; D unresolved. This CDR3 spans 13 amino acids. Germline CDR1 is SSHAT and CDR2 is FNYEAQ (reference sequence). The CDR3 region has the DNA TGTGCTAGCAGCTTTTACTCCCCTTACGAGCAGTACTTC. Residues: CASSFYSPYEQYF.

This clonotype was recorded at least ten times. In DNA, the CDR3 is TGCGCCAGCAGCCAAAACGTAGGGAACGTTGGCTACACCTTC. Translating gives CASSQNVGNVGYTF. V usage is TRBV4-3 and J usage is TRBJ1-2; D is undetermined. With 2 bases removed from V and 7 bases from J, the gap between germline ends came to 14 bases. The CDR3 covers 14 residues. The germline gives CDR1 LGHNA, CDR2 YSLEER.

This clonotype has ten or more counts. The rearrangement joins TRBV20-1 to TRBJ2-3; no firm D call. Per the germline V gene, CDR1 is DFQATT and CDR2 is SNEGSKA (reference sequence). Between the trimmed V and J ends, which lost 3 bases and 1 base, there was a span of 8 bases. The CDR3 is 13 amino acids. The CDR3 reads CSARLHGTDTQYF. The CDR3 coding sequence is TGCAGTGCTAGGCTCCACGGCACAGATACGCAGTATTTT.

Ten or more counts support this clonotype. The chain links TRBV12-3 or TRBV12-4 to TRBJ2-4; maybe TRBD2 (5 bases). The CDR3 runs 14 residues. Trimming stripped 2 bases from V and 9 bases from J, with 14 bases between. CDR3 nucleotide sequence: TGTGCCAGCAGTTTAAGGGAAACCGGAGGCATTCAGTACTTC. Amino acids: CASSLRETGGIQYF.

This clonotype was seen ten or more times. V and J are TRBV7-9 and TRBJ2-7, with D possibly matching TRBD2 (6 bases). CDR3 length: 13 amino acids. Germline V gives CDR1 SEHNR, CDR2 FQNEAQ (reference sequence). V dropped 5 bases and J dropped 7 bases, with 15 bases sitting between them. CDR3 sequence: CASSRHGGEEQYF. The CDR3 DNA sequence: TGTGCCAGCAGCCGACATGGAGGGGAGGAGCAGTACTTC.

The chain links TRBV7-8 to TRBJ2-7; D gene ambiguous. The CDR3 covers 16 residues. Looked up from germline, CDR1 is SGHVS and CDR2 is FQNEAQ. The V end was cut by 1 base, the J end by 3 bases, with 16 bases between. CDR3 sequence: CASSLGSLRHFYEQYF. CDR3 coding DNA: TGTGCCAGCAGCTTAGGGAGTCTTCGGCACTTCTACGAGCAGTACTTC.

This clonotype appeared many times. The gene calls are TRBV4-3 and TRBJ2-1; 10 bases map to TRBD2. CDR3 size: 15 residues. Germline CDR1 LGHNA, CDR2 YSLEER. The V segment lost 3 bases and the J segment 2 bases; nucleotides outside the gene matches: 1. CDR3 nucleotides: TGCGCCAGCAGCCAGAGCGGGAGGGCCTACAATGAGCAGTTCTTC. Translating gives CASSQSGRAYNEQFF.

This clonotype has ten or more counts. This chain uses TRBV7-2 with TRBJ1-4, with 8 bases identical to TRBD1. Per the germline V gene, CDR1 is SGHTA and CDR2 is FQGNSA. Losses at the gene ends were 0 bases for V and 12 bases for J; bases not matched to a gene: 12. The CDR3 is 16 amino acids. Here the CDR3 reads CASSLAEDRAKTELFF. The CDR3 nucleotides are TGTGCCAGCAGCTTAGCCGAGGACAGGGCGAAAACGGAACTGTTTTTT.

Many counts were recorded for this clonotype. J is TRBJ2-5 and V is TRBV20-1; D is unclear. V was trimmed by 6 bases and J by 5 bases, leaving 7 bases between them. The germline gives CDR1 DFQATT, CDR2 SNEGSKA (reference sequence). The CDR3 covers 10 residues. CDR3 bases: TGCAGTGCCCTGGCGGAGACCCAGTACTTC. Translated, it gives CSALAETQYF.

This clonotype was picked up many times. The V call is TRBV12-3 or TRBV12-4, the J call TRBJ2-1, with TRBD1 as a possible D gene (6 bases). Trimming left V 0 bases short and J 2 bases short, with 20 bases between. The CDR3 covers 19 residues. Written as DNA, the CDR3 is TGTGCCAGCAGTTTAGCTGACCCTCCGACAGGATCCACCTACAATGAGCAGTTCTTC. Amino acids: CASSLADPPTGSTYNEQFF.

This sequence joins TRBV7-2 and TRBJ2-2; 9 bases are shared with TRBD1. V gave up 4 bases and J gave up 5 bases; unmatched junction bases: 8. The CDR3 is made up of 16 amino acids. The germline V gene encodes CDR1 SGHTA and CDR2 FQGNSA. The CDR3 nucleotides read TGTGCCAGCAGCTGGGACAGGGTGAGAGGAACCGGGGAGCTGTTTTTT. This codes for CASSWDRVRGTGELFF.

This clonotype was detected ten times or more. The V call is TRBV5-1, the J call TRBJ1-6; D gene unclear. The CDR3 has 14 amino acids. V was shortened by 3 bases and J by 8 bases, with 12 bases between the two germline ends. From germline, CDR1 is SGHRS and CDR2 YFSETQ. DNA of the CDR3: TGCGCCAGCAGCTATTCAGGCACCGATTCACCCCTCCACTTT. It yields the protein CASSYSGTDSPLHF.

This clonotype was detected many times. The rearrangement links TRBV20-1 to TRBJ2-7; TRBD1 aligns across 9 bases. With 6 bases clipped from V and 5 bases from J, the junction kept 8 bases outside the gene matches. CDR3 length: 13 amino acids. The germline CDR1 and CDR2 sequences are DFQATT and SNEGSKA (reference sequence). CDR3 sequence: CSAPWTGVNEQYF. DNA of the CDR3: TGCAGTGCACCCTGGACAGGGGTCAACGAGCAGTACTTC.

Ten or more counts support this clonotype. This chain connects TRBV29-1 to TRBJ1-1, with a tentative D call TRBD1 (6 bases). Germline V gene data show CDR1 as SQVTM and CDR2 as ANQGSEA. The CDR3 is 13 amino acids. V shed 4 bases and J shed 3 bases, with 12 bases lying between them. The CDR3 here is CSVVAAGDTEAFF. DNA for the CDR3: TGCAGCGTTGTGGCAGCAGGGGACACTGAAGCTTTCTTT.

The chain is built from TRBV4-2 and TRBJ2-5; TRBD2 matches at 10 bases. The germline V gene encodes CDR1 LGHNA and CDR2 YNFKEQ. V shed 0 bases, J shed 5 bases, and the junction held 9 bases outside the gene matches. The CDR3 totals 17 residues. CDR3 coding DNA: TGTGCCAGCAGCCAAGAGCCAGCGGGAGGGCCGGTGGAGACCCAGTACTTC. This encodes CASSQEPAGGPVETQYF.